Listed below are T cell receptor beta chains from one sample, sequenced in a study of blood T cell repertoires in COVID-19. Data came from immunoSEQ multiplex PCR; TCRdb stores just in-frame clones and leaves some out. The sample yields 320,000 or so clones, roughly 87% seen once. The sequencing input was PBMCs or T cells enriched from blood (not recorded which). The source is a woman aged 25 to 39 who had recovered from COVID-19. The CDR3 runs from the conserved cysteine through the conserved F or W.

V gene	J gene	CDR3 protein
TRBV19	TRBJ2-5	CASRGTAKETQYF
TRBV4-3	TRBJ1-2	CASSQAQKPRGAGYTF
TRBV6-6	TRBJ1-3	CASSPGHSGNTIYF
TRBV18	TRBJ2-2	CASSERGAGTGELFF
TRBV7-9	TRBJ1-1	CASSWDRENTEAFF
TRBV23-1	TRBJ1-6	CASSPKWDYCSPLHF
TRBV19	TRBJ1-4	CASSRQTNEKLFF
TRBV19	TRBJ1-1	CASTPGTGPTEAFF
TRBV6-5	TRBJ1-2	CASRTGYGYTF
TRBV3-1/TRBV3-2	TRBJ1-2	CASSQDRGHGYTF
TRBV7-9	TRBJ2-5	CASRTGGQETQYF
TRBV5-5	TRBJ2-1	CASSPDSYNEQFF
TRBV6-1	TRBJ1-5	CASSERTGAQHF
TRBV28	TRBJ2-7	CASRAGTGFYEQYF
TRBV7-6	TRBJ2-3	CASSTQRGAPTGDTQYF
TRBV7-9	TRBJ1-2	CASSLPGQDKPDEGYTF
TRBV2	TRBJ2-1	CASTPRRGGNEQFF
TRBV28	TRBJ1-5	CASSFSPVGVNQPQHF
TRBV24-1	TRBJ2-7	CATSEQLRGPRSYEQYF
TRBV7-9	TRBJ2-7	CASSTHTGQHFGEQYF
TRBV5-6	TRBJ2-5	CASSLGGAGWTQYF
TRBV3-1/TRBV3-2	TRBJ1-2	CASSQSPGDYGYTF
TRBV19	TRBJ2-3	CASSISSGGSDTQYF
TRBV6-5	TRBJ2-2	CASSYFQGSGTGELFF
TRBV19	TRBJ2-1	CASSIVGGYNEQFF
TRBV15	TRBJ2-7	CATSRFDRGDYEQYF
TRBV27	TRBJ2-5	CASSLITGYQETQYF
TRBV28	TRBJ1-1	CASKDWEIEAFF
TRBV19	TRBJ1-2	CASTAAGPYGYTF